Sequencing of this TCR beta chain was carried out in a study of blood T cell repertoires in COVID-19 (TCRdb year 2020). About the study as a whole: Samples from collaborators originated in the United States, Italy and Spain and spanned both the acute and convalescent phases of COVID-19. The prospective study material was composed of cDNA or gDNA derived from T cells, B-cell-depleted T cells, or PBMCs. The dataset comprised deeply sampled blood TCRbeta repertoires from subjects exposed to, actively infected with, or recovered from COVID-19. A freely available public database, intended as a resource for researchers studying the immune response to SARS-CoV-2, is where the repertoires were released. Samples were obtained from the ongoing ImmuneRACE study (first 160 participants) and from 1,254 subjects provided by 6 global collaborators. The sample metadata nearly always contained a de-identified subject ID, COVID-19 status, age in years and sex. Where available, HLA class I and class II types were obtained from metadata supplied by the sample provider rather than from assay-based typing. Study-wide conclusions, independent of this receptor: The amount of clinical and demographic metadata varied by source and participant and was provided uncurated.

TCRbeta CDR3 regions were amplified from genomic DNA using the immunoSEQ Assay, a bias-controlled multiplex PCR. Under the source paper's analysis protocol: Within the assay, amplification of reference gene primers was used to estimate how many nucleated cells each sample contained. Sequence reads were collapsed and filtered to measure the absolute abundance of every unique TCRbeta CDR3 rearrangement. For each sample, productive Simpson clonality was calculated as the square root of Simpson's diversity index across productive rearrangements. The table comes from immuneACCESS by way of TCRdb, which keeps in-frame sequences with V and J called. Part of the clones is missing from these tables; in studies checked, under half for an unresolved V gene and the rest for unknown reasons. Clone size and V and J calls were adopted from that table, with D and trimming inferred from the DNA. The sample yields 200,000 to 300,000 clones; 85% to 90% were counted once. The top ten clones comprise around 1.5% of the sample.

On this clone: Which antigen it targets is not known. Per-base quality was not reported, and no clone a single base away is much larger than it.

For CDR1 and CDR2, the germline V gene lists SGHVS and FNYEAQ. The CDR3 has 15 amino acids, counting the end cysteine and phenylalanine. The sequence is cut down to CDR3 DNA, 45 bases in frame from base 1. V is trimmed back by 4 bases and J by 7 bases, and the junction contains 6 bases that no gene match accounts for. Whole blood was collected in K2EDTA tubes by collaborating institutions according to the institutions' own protocols. For TCRbeta analysis, collaborators shipped samples in one of three forms: frozen whole blood, isolated PBMCs, or DNA extracted from either of those sample types. The receptor chain draws on TRBV7-6 and TRBJ2-2; the junction holds 10 bases that match TRBD2. The TCR originated in a man of 80 years or more with acute or convalescent COVID-19. Sequencing used peripheral blood. The DNA reads as follows: TGTGCCAGCAGCTCGAGCGGGGGGGTGAACGGGGAGCTGTTTTTT. It specifies CASSSSGGVNGELFF. Extended through the reference TRBV7-6 and TRBJ2-2 proteins, this CDR3 yields the full variable domain: GAGVSQSPRYKVTKRGQDVALRCDPISGHVSLYWYRQALGQGPEFLTYFNYEAQQDKSGLPNDRFSAERPEGSISTLTIQRTEQRDSAMYRCASSSSGGVNGELFFGEGSRLTVL.